This T cell receptor (beta chain) was obtained from a study of blood T cell repertoires in COVID-19. Study background: Italy, Spain and the United States were the sources of the convalescent and acute COVID-19 samples.

Original analysis: Estimated nucleated cell counts came from reference gene primer amplification. The table came from immunoSEQ multiplex PCR; TCRdb's copy has only in-frame clones and leaves some out. The D gene and trimming were derived from the DNA, and the V and J assignments and clone size from that table. This table has some 80,000 clones, roughly 87% appearing once. Between the trimmed V and J ends, which lost 1 base and 5 bases, there was a span of 8 bases. The CDR3 length is 13 residues. Input material: peripheral blood. This chain joins TRBV12-3 or TRBV12-4 and TRBJ1-1; no reliable D call. The TCR sequence derives from a woman between 45 and 65 years old with active or convalescent COVID-19. The CDR3 DNA follows: TGTGCCAGCAGTTTAGGGGCGTGGACTGAAGCTTTCTTT. Its protein is CASSLGAWTEAFF.